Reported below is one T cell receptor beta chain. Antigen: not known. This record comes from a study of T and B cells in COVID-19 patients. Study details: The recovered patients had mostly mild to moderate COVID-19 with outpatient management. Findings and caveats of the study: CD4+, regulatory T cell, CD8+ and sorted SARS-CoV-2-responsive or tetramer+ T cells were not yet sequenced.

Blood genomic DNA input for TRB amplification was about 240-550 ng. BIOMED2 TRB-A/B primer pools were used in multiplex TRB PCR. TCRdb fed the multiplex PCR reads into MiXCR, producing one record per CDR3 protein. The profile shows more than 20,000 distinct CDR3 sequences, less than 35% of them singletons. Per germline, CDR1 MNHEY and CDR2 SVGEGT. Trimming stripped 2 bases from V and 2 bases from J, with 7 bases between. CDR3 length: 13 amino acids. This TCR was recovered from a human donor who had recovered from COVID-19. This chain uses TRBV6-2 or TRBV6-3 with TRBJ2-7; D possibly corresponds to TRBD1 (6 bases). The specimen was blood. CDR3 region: CASSYGTPYEQYF. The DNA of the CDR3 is TGTGCCAGCAGTTACGGGACACCCTACGAGCAGTACTTC.